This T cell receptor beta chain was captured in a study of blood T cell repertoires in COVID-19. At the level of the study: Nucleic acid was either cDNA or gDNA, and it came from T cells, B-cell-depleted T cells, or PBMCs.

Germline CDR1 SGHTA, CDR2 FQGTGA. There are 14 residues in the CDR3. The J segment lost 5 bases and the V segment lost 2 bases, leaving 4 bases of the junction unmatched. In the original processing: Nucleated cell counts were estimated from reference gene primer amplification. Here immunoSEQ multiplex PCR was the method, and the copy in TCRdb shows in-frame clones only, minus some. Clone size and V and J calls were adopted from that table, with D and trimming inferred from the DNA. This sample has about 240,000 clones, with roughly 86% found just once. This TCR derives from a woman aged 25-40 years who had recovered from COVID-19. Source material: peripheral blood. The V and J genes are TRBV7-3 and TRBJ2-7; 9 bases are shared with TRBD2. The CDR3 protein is CASSLGGGADEQYF. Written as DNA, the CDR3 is TGTGCCAGCAGCTTAGGCGGGGGGGCCGACGAGCAGTACTTC.